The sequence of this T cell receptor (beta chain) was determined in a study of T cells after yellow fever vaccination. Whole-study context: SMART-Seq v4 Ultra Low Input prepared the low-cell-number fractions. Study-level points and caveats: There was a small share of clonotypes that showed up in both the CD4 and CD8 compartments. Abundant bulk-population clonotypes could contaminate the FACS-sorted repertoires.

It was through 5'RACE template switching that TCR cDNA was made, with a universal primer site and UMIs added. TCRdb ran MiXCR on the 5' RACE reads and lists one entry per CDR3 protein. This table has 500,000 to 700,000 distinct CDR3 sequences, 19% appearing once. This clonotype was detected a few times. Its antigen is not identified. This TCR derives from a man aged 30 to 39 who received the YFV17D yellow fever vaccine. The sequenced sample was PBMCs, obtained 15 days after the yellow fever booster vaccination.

Here the CDR3 DNA reads TGTGCCATCAGTGTGGACTTAACGAATTCACCCCTCCACTTT. Amino acid sequence: CAISVDLTNSPLHF. The gene calls are TRBV10-3 and TRBJ1-6; D is unclear. Trimming left V 4 bases short and J 7 bases short, with 11 bases between. This CDR3 spans 14 amino acids. Germline-derived CDR1 and CDR2 are ENHRY and SYGVKD.